Below, 18 T cell receptor beta chains from the same sample are listed, as sequenced in a study of blood T cell repertoires in COVID-19. TCRdb keeps only in-frame clones here, not all; method: immunoSEQ multiplex PCR. The sample has a few hundred thousand clones, about 90% seen once. The sequenced sample consisted of PBMCs or T cells enriched from blood (not recorded which). These receptors all stem from a woman aged 45 to 65 who had been exposed to COVID-19.

The rearrangement links TRBV27 to TRBJ2-6; 7 positions match TRBD1. Germline values: CDR1 MNHEY, CDR2 SMNVEV (reference sequence). The CDR3 is made up of 17 amino acids. Trimming removed 4 bases from V and 0 bases from J; junction bases left unmatched: 6. The CDR3 spells CASSSATGDSGANVLTF. The DNA for the CDR3 is TGTGCCAGCAGTTCTGCAACAGGGGACTCTGGGGCCAACGTCCTGACTTTC.

The CDR3 loop reads CASSTGTGGRKLFF. The CDR3 nucleotides are TGTGCCAGCAGCACCGGGACAGGGGGCCGAAAACTGTTTTTT. V gene TRBV2 combines with J gene TRBJ1-4; 12 bases agree with TRBD1. The ends lost 6 bases at V and 10 bases at J; junction bases unmatched: 6. Germline lookup yields CDR1 SNHLY and CDR2 FYNNEI. The CDR3 totals 14 residues.

The sample holds one count of this clone. The chain has TRBV19 and TRBJ1-1; 7 bases agree with TRBD1. The V gene's germline CDR1 is LNHDA and CDR2 SQIVND (reference sequence). After removal of 5 bases from V and 4 bases from J, the junction contained 4 bases not matched to a gene. The CDR3 length is 13 residues. Here the CDR3 reads CASSLDRATEAFF. The CDR3 region has the DNA TGTGCCAGTAGTCTCGACAGGGCCACTGAAGCTTTCTTT.

The chain has TRBV28 and TRBJ1-2; D remains unclear. This CDR3 spans 13 amino acids. Trimming took 6 bases from V and 4 from J, leaving 12 bases between them. Germline-derived CDR1 and CDR2 are MDHEN and SYDVKM. The chain's CDR3 is CASRTSGSYGYTF. As DNA, the CDR3 is TGTGCCAGCAGGACCTCAGGCTCCTATGGCTACACCTTC.

This chain links TRBV3-1 (or the pseudogene TRBV3-2) with TRBJ1-2, with D unclear. CDR1 LGHDT and CDR2 YNNKEL come from the germline V gene (reference sequence). The V end was cut by 1 base, the J end by 3 bases, with 12 bases between. The CDR3 contains 15 residues. DNA for the CDR3: TGTGCCAGCAGCCAAGCGAGACGGGGTTACTATGGCTACACCTTC. It yields the protein CASSQARRGYYGYTF.

The chain has TRBV7-8 and TRBJ2-4; 10 nucleotides align to TRBD2. The CDR3 totals 16 residues. The V gene end was trimmed by 0 bases and the J gene end by 6 bases; junction bases not matched to a gene: 5. Germline V gene data show CDR1 as SGHVS and CDR2 as FQNEAQ. The CDR3 sequence: CASSLALAGGSNIQYF. The DNA of the CDR3 is TGTGCCAGCAGCTTAGCGTTAGCGGGGGGATCAAACATTCAGTACTTC.

This clone was counted a single time. The sample carries other DNA sequences with the same CDR3. This chain links TRBV5-1 with TRBJ2-3; no clear D. The ends were cut back, 2 bases at V and 3 bases at J, with 4 bases in the middle. The CDR3 sequence is 12 residues long. Looked up from germline, CDR1 is SGHRS and CDR2 is YFSETQ. CDR3 sequence reads: CASSFLTDTQYF. For the CDR3, the DNA is TGCGCCAGCAGCTTCCTTACAGATACGCAGTATTTT.

V and J are TRBV19 and TRBJ2-3, with 8 positions matching TRBD2. This CDR3 spans 15 amino acids. V gave up 5 bases and J gave up 4 bases; unmatched junction bases: 8. The V gene's germline CDR1 is LNHDA and CDR2 SQIVND (reference sequence). CDR3 amino acids: CASSPAGGRPDTQYF. CDR3 coding DNA: TGTGCCAGTAGTCCCGCGGGGGGCCGACCAGATACGCAGTATTTT.

This CDR3 reads CSVEGVYVGELFF. The CDR3 region has the DNA TGCAGCGTTGAAGGAGTGTACGTCGGGGAGCTGTTTTTT. The chain is built from TRBV29-1 and TRBJ2-2; D uncertain. CDR1 and CDR2 (germline): SQVTM, ANQGSEA. The CDR3 is 13 amino acids. V lost 1 base to trimming and J lost 7 bases, with 10 bases between them.

Only a few counts were recorded for this clone. As DNA, the CDR3 is TGTGCCAGTAGCCTAAGGACTGGGGAGTATGGCTACACCTTC. This encodes CASSLRTGEYGYTF. The rearrangement links TRBV19 to TRBJ1-2; unclear D gene. V was clipped by 6 bases and J by 5 bases, with 16 bases between them. This CDR3 region has 14 residues. Germline values: CDR1 LNHDA, CDR2 SQIVND (reference sequence).

The chain links TRBV19 to TRBJ1-2, with D tentatively TRBD1 (6 bases). This CDR3 contains 13 residues. V lost 4 bases, J lost 1 base, and 7 bases lay in between. CDR1 is LNHDA, CDR2 SQIVND, per germline (reference sequence). The CDR3 reads CASSRQDNYGYTF. CDR3 coding DNA: TGTGCCAGTAGTAGACAGGATAACTATGGCTACACCTTC.

V gene TRBV5-6 combines with J gene TRBJ1-2; the match to TRBD1 covers 7 bases. Germline V CDR1 and CDR2: SGHDT, YYEEEE. The V gene end was trimmed by 0 bases and the J gene end by 8 bases; junction bases not matched to a gene: 10. The CDR3 is 15 amino acids. The CDR3 is CASSLETTNRGGYTF. The CDR3 DNA sequence: TGTGCCAGCAGCTTGGAAACAACCAACAGGGGAGGCTACACCTTC. The full variable domain, in which reference TRBV5-6 and TRBJ1-2 provide the parts outside the CDR3, is DAGVTQSPTHLIKTRGQQVTLRCSPKSGHDTVSWYQQALGQGPQFIFQYYEEEERQRGNFPDRFSGHQFPNYSSELNVNALLLGDSALYLCASSLETTNRGGYTFGSGTRLTVV.

In this sample, this clone turned up a few times. This chain uses TRBV5-4 with TRBJ2-7, with 8 bases that match TRBD2. V trimming: 4 bases; J trimming: 2 bases; junction bases outside the gene matches: 14. The V gene's germline CDR1 is SGHNT and CDR2 YYREEE (reference sequence). This CDR3 is 17 amino acids long. CDR3: CASSRGGHAGGPYEQYF. The CDR3 DNA reads TGTGCCAGCAGCCGAGGGGGTCATGCGGGGGGACCCTACGAGCAGTACTTC.

The chain is built from TRBV3-1 (or the pseudogene TRBV3-2) and TRBJ2-7; TRBD1 matches at 9 bases. CDR1 is LGHDT, CDR2 YNNKEL, per germline (reference sequence). V gave up 1 base and J gave up 3 bases; unmatched junction bases: 4. This CDR3 contains 15 residues. DNA for the CDR3: TGTGCCAGCAGCCAAGGACAGGGGGTTTACTACGAGCAGTACTTC. This sequence encodes CASSQGQGVYYEQYF.

This chain joins TRBV2 and TRBJ1-5, with D tentatively TRBD1 (5 bases). Deletions cut 4 bases from V and 3 bases from J, with 10 bases between. This CDR3 has 14 residues. Germline assignment: CDR1 SNHLY and CDR2 FYNNEI. For the CDR3, the DNA is TGTGCCAGCAGTGTATTCAGGGACAATCAGCCCCAGCATTTT. This translates into CASSVFRDNQPQHF.

This clone was seen once. This chain links TRBV19 with TRBJ1-4; TRBD1 matches 7 bases. V lost 8 bases and J lost 7; bases outside the gene matches: 7. Germline CDR1 is LNHDA and CDR2 is SQIVND (reference sequence). The CDR3 loop spans 13 amino acids. The CDR3 coding sequence is TGTGCCAGTGCAAAAGACAGGGCTGAAAAACTGTTTTTT. Protein: CASAKDRAEKLFF.

V is TRBV28 and J is TRBJ1-2, with TRBD1 matching 7 bases. V trimming: 5 bases; J trimming: 0 bases; junction bases outside the gene matches: 9. Germline V CDR1 and CDR2: MDHEN, SYDVKM. CDR3 length equals 16 residues. CDR3 sequence (DNA): TGTGCCAGCAGTCCCCACAGGGGAATAGCTAACTATGGCTACACCTTC. Its protein is CASSPHRGIANYGYTF.

V usage is TRBV7-2 and J usage is TRBJ2-7, with a tentative D call TRBD2 (6 bases). Germline values: CDR1 SGHTA, CDR2 FQGNSA. CDR3 length equals 15 residues. Trimming took 4 bases from V and 0 from J, leaving 13 bases between them. This CDR3 reads CASSYGSPSSYEQYF. In nucleotides, the CDR3 is TGTGCCAGCAGCTACGGGAGTCCGAGCTCCTACGAGCAGTACTTC.